Included here is one TCR beta chain sequence, with context. Antigen unknown. This sample is part of a study of CD8 T cells in Susac syndrome. Study-wide points: The study conceded that its TCR sequencing and HLA analysis involved relatively few individuals.

Trimming took off 1 base at V and 4 bases at J, with 14 bases between the two ends. Looked up from germline, CDR1 is LGHDT and CDR2 is YNNKEL (reference sequence). The CDR3 has 17 residues. Reverse transcription of about 0.5 to 1 ug RNA was carried out with random hexamers. An immunoSEQ multiplex PCR amplified TCR beta CDR3 over 54 Vbeta and 13 Jbeta. TCRdb independently ran MiXCR on the immunoSEQ multiplex PCR reads; one entry per CDR3 protein. The sample shows about 150,000 distinct CDR3 sequences, 95% to 96% of them seen only once. The sample comprised CD8+ T cells from PBMCs. The chain joins TRBV3-1 to TRBJ2-6; perhaps TRBD1 as D (5 bases). This sequence was found in a human donor with multiple sclerosis. CDR3 DNA sequence: TGTGCCAGCAGCCAAGTGCCAGCCAGGGCCGGGGCCAACGTCCTGACTTTC. Its protein is CASSQVPARAGANVLTF.